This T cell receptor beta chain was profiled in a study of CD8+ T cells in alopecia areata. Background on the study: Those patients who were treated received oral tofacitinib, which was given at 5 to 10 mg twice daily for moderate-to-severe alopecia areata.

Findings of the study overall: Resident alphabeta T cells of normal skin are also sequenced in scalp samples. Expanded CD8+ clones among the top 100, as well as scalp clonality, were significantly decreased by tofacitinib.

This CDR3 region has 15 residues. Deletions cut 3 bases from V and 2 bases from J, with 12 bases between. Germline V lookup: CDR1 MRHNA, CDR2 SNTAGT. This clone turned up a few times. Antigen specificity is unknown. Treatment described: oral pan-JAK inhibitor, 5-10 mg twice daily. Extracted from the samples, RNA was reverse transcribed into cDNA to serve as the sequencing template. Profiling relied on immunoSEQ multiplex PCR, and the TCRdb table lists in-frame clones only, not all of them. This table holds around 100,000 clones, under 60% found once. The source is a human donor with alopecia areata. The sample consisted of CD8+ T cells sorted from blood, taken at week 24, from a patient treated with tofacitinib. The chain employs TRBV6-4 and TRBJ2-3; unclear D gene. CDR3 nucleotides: TGTGCCAGCAGTGAAAACACCAACCCCACAGATACGCAGTATTTT. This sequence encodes CASSENTNPTDTQYF.